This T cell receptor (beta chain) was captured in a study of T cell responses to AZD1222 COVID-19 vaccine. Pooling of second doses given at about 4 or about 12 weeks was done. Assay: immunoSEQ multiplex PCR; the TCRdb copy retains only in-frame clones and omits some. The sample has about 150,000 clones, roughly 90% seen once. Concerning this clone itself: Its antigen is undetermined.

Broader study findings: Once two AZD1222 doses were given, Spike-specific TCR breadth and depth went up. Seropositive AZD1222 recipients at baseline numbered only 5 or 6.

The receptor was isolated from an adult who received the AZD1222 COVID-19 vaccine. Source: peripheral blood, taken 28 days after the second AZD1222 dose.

The CDR3 protein is CASSYGGHDTQYF. CDR3 DNA: TGTGCCAGCAGTTACGGAGGGCACGATACGCAGTATTTT. This chain uses TRBV27 with TRBJ2-3; tentative D call: TRBD2 (6 bases). Trimming pared 4 bases from V and 6 bases from J, leaving 11 bases between. The CDR3 length is 13 residues. Germline CDR1 MNHEY, CDR2 SMNVEV (reference sequence).